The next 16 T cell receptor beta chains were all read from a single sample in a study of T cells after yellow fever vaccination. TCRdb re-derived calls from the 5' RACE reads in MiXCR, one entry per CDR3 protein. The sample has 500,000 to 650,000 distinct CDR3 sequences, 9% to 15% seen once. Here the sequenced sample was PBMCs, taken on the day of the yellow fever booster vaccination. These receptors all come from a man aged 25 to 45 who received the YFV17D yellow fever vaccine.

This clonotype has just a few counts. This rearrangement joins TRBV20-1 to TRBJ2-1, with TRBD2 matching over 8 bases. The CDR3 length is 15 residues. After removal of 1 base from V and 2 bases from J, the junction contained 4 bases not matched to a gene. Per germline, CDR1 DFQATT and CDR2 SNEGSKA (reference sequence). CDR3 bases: TGCAGTGCTAGAGCGGCCGGGAGGGCCTACAATGAGCAGTTCTTC. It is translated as CSARAAGRAYNEQFF.

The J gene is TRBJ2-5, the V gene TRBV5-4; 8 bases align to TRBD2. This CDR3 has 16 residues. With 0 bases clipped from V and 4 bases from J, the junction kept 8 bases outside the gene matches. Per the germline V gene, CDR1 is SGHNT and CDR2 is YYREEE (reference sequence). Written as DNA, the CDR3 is TGTGCCAGCAGCTTGGAAATCAGCGGGAGTCCAGAGACCCAGTACTTC. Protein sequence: CASSLEISGSPETQYF.

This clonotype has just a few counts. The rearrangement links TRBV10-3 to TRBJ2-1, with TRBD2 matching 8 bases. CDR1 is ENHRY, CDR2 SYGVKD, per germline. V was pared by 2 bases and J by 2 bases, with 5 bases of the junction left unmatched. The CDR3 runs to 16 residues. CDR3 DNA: TGTGCCATCAGTGAGCTTGGCGGGGGGACCTACAATGAGCAGTTCTTC. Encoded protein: CAISELGGGTYNEQFF.

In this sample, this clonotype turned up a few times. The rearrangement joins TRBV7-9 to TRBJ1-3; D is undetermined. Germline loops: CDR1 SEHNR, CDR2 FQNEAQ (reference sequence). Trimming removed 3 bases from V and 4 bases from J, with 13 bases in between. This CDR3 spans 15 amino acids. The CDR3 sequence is CASSFSTPRGNTIYF. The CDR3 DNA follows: TGTGCCAGCAGCTTTTCTACCCCCCGAGGAAACACCATATATTTT.

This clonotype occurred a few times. As DNA, the CDR3 is TGTGCCAGCAGCTTAGGGATAGGGACAGGGGCCAATCAGCCCCAGCATTTT. It translates to CASSLGIGTGANQPQHF. This rearrangement joins TRBV7-9 to TRBJ1-5; 10 positions match TRBD1. Trimming removed 1 base from V and 3 bases from J; junction bases left unmatched: 6. Germline V lookup: CDR1 SEHNR, CDR2 FQNEAQ (reference sequence). The CDR3 loop spans 17 amino acids.

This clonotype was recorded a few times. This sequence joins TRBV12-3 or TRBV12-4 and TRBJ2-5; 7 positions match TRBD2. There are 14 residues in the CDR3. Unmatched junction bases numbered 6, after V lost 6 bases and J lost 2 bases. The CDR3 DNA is TGTGCCAGCAGAGGTCCGGGACTACAAGAGACCCAGTACTTC. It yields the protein CASRGPGLQETQYF.

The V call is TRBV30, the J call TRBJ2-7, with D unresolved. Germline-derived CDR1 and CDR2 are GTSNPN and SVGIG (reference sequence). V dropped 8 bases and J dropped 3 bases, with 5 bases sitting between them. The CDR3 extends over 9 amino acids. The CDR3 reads CAGDYEQYF. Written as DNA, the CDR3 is TGTGCCGGAGACTACGAGCAGTACTTC.

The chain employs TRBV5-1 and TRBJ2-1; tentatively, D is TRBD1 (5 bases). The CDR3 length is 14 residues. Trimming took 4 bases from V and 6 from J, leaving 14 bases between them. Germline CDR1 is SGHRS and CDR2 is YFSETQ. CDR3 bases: TGCGCCAGCAGCCAAATGACAGAATCCAATGAGCAGTTCTTC. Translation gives CASSQMTESNEQFF.

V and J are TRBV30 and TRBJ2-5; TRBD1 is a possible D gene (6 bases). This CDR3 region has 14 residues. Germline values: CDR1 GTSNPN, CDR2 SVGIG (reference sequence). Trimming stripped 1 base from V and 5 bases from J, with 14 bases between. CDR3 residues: CAWSEKDSLETQYF. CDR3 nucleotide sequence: TGTGCCTGGAGTGAAAAGGACAGCCTGGAGACCCAGTACTTC.

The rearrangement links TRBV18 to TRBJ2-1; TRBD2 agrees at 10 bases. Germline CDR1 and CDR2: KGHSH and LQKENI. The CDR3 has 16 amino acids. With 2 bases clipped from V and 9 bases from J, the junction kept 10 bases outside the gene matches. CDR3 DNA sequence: TGTGCCAGCTCACCAAGCTCTAGCGGGAGAGGGGTTGAGCAGTTCTTC. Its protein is CASSPSSSGRGVEQFF.

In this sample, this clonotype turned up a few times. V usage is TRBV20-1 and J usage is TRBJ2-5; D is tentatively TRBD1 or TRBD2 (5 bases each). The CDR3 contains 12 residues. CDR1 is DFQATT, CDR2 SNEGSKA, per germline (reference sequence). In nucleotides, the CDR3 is TGCAGCGGGACCTATCTCGGGGAGACCCAGTACTTC. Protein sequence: CSGTYLGETQYF.

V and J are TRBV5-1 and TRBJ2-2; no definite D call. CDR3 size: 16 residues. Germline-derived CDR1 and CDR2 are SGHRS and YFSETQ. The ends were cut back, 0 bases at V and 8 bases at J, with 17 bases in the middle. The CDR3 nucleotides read TGCGCCAGCAGCTTGGGCGTGACATCCCTCGCGGGGGAGCTGTTTTTT. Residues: CASSLGVTSLAGELFF.

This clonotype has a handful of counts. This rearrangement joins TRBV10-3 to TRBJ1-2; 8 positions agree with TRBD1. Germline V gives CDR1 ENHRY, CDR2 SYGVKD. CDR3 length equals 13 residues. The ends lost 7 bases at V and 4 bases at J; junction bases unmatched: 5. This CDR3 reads CAITGQGRYGYTF. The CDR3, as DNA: TGTGCCATCACAGGACAGGGCCGCTATGGCTACACCTTC.

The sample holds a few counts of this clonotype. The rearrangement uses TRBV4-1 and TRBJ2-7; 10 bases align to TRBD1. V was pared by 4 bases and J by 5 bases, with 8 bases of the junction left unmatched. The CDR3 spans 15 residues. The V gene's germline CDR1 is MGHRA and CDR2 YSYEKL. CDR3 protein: CASSPRQGARNEQYF. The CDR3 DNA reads TGCGCCAGCAGCCCTAGACAGGGGGCGCGAAACGAGCAGTACTTC.

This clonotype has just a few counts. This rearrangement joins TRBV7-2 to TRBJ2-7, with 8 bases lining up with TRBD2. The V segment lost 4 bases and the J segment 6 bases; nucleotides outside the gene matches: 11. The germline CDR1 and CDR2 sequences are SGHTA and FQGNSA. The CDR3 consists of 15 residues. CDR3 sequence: CASSSTPGLGIEQYF. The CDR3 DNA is TGTGCCAGCAGCTCTACGCCGGGACTAGGGATCGAGCAGTACTTC.

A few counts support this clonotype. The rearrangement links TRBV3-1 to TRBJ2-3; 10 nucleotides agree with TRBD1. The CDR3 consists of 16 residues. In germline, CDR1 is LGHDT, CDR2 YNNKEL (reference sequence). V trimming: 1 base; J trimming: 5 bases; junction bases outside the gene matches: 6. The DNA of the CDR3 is TGTGCCAGCAGCCAAGCCTCCGGGACAGGGGTAGATACGCAGTATTTT. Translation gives CASSQASGTGVDTQYF.